Listed below are T cell receptor beta chains from one sample, sequenced in a study of Ad26.COV2.S vaccination and SARS-CoV-2 variants. The data were produced by immunoSEQ multiplex PCR, yet TCRdb's version contains in-frame clones alone and is incomplete. This sample has more than 300,000 clones; just under 85% occur once, and the top ten carry approximately 2%. The sample consisted of peripheral blood, taken in a trial of Ad26.COV2.S vaccine versus placebo. The receptors stem from a person between 18 and 60 years old who received the Ad26.COV2.S COVID-19 vaccine or a placebo. The CDR3 runs from the conserved cysteine through the conserved F or W. Fields, in order: J gene, clone size, D gene, V gene, CDR3 DNA, CDR3 protein. The D gene is left open where the match is weak. The size of a clone is reported for some rows only, either as once, few or many, or as a class for expanded clones.

>TRBJ2-7|.|TRBD2|TRBV28
TGTGCCAGCAGCCCATACTTCCTAGCGGCCCACTCCTACGAGCAGTACTTC
CASSPYFLAAHSYEQYF
>TRBJ2-7|.|TRBD1|TRBV5-4
TGTGCCAGCAGCACCCGGGCCGAAAACAGGGGGGAGCAGTACTTC
CASSTRAENRGEQYF
>TRBJ1-5|.|.|TRBV5-1
TGCGCCAGCAGCTTGAGTGACTACAAGGGCAATCAGCCCCAGCATTTT
CASSLSDYKGNQPQHF
>TRBJ2-7|.|TRBD1|TRBV27
TGTGCCAGCAGGCCCACAGGGGTGAGCTACGAGCAGTACTTC
CASRPTGVSYEQYF
>TRBJ1-6|.|.|TRBV28
TGTGCCAGCAGTTTTACCCCAGGGGATAATTCACCCCTCCACTTT
CASSFTPGDNSPLHF
>TRBJ1-3|.|.|TRBV20-1
TGCAGTGCTAGTCCGACGGTAACTGGAAACACCATATATTTT
CSASPTVTGNTIYF
>TRBJ2-3|.|TRBD1|TRBV5-4
TGTGCCAGCAGCTTTACAGGGGCCACAGATACGCAGTATTTT
CASSFTGATDTQYF
>TRBJ2-7|.|.|TRBV28
TGTGCCAGCAGGCTGGGGGCACTCTCCTACGAGCAGTACTTC
CASRLGALSYEQYF
>TRBJ2-7|.|TRBD1|TRBV5-8
TGTGCCAGCAGCCGAAGGACAGGGGACGAGCAGTACTTC
CASSRRTGDEQYF
>TRBJ2-5|.|.|TRBV10-3
TGTGCCATCAGTGCGTGGGGTAGGGGAGAGACCCAGTACTTC
CAISAWGRGETQYF
>TRBJ2-3|.|.|TRBV12-3/TRBV12-4
TGTGCCAGCGTAGGGATAGGCTTAGATACGCAGTATTTT
CASVGIGLDTQYF
>TRBJ1-2|.|.|TRBV11-2
TGTGCCAGCAGCTTAGATCTGCGCAGCCACTATGGCTACACCTTC
CASSLDLRSHYGYTF
>TRBJ2-2|.|.|TRBV28
TGTGCCAGCAGTATCGGGACAACCGGGGAGCTGTTTTTT
CASSIGTTGELFF
>TRBJ1-1|.|TRBD1|TRBV5-1
TGCGCCAGCAGCTTGAAGGGACAGAGTGAAGCTTTCTTT
CASSLKGQSEAFF
>TRBJ1-5|.|.|TRBV6-5
TGTGCCAGCAAAAGGTCTGTCGATCAGCCCCAGCATTTT
CASKRSVDQPQHF
>TRBJ2-5|.|.|TRBV6-5
TGTGCCAGCAGAGGACTAGTGATAGGGGGAGAGACCCAGTACTTC
CASRGLVIGGETQYF
>TRBJ2-3|once|.|TRBV3-1/TRBV3-2
TGTGCCAGCAGCCCCCTTCCGATGGCCGGAGATACGCAGTATTTT
CASSPLPMAGDTQYF
>TRBJ1-1|.|TRBD1|TRBV28
TGTGCCAGCAGTTGGGACAGGGTGGGCACTGAAGCTTTCTTT
CASSWDRVGTEAFF
>TRBJ2-7|.|.|TRBV4-1
TGCGCCAGCAGCCAAGAGGAAGGGGACGGCTCCTACGAGCAGTACTTC
CASSQEEGDGSYEQYF
>TRBJ1-1|.|.|TRBV6-2/TRBV6-3
TGTGCCAGCAGTTACTCGGCCAGGGTAGATTTCTTT
CASSYSARVDFF